This passage covers 20 T cell receptor beta chains from one sample sequenced in a study of T cell repertoires in cytomegalovirus infection. Which antigens these TCRs recognize remains unknown. TCRdb ran MiXCR on the reads and lists one entry per CDR3 protein. The repertoire holds about 830,000 distinct CDR3 sequences, approximately 30% seen once, with roughly 12% in the top ten. Sequencing used cultured CD8+ T cells from PBMCs, obtained from culture after CMV antigen stimulation. The receptors were gathered from a human donor in good health (CMV status not recorded). Some clones in this sample may be carry-over from other donors' samples.

The chain combines TRBV28 with TRBJ1-2; 8 nucleotides line up with TRBD1. Germline trimming cut 1 base from V and 6 bases from J; bases unmatched to any gene: 4. Germline assignment: CDR1 MDHEN and CDR2 SYDVKM. The CDR3 runs to 14 residues. The CDR3 DNA follows: TGTGCCAGCAGTTTATACCAGGGGGCCGATGGCTACACCTTC. Its translation: CASSLYQGADGYTF.

CDR3: CASSYSIWADSSYEQYF. CDR3 coding DNA: TGTGCCAGCAGTTACTCGATTTGGGCGGACAGCTCCTACGAGCAGTACTTC. The gene calls are TRBV6-5 and TRBJ2-7; D may be TRBD1 (6 bases). Trimming removed 0 bases from V and 0 bases from J, with 15 bases in between. This CDR3 has 17 amino acids. The germline V gene has CDR1 MNHEY and CDR2 SVGAGI.

The gene calls are TRBV14 and TRBJ1-4; D is uncertain. Germline loops: CDR1 SGHDN, CDR2 FVKESK. The CDR3 length is 13 residues. The germline V and J ends were trimmed by 4 bases and 5 bases, with 8 bases remaining between them. Written as DNA, the CDR3 is TGTGCCAGCAGCCGACGGATGAATGAAAAACTGTTTTTT. Residues: CASSRRMNEKLFF. Combining the CDR3 with reference TRBV14 and TRBJ1-4 gives the whole variable domain EAGVTQFPSHSVIEKGQTVTLRCDPISGHDNLYWYRRVMGKEIKFLLHFVKESKQDESGMPNNRFLAERTGGTYSTLKVQPAELEDSGVYFCASSRRMNEKLFFGSGTQLSVL.

This chain joins TRBV12-5 and TRBJ1-1; D call uncertain. Trimming left V 9 bases short and J 3 bases short, with 14 bases between. Germline values: CDR1 LGHNT, CDR2 FRNRAP. The CDR3 sequence is 13 residues long. The CDR3 DNA reads TGTGCTAGCATGACATTCGGGGACACTGAAGCTTTCTTT. It yields the protein CASMTFGDTEAFF.

The table lists this clonotype with many counts. J is TRBJ1-5 and V is TRBV12-3 or TRBV12-4; weak D call: TRBD1 (6 bases). Trimming shortened V by 5 bases and J by 3 bases, and 11 bases separated the two germline ends. CDR3 length: 14 amino acids. CDR3 region: CASSTDSDNQPQHF. CDR3 nucleotides: TGTGCCAGCAGTACGGACAGCGACAATCAGCCCCAGCATTTT.

This clonotype was counted ten times or more. The CDR3 DNA reads TGTGCCAGCAGCTCGACCGTGCAGGGATTATGGACTGAAGCTTTCTTT. This translates into CASSSTVQGLWTEAFF. The chain uses TRBV7-2 and TRBJ1-1, with D perhaps matching TRBD1 (5 bases). The CDR3 has 16 residues. V lost 4 bases to trimming and J lost 5 bases, with 20 bases between them. The germline V gene encodes CDR1 SGHTA and CDR2 FQGNSA.

This sequence joins TRBV29-1 and TRBJ1-2; D is perhaps TRBD1 (6 bases). Trimming removed 4 bases at V and 4 bases at J, with 28 bases between. CDR3 length equals 18 residues. Germline assignment: CDR1 SQVTM and CDR2 ANQGSEA. CDR3 sequence reads: CSVGGREDRASRVYGYTF. Here the CDR3 DNA reads TGCAGCGTTGGGGGGCGGGAGGATCGGGCAAGTCGGGTCTATGGCTACACCTTC.

The chain has TRBV12-3 or TRBV12-4 and TRBJ2-1; D gene unclear. Trimming shortened V by 10 bases and J by 0 bases, and 13 bases separated the two germline ends. The CDR3 contains 14 residues. This CDR3 reads CATSDQSSYNEQFF. Written as DNA, the CDR3 is TGTGCCACCTCGGACCAGAGCTCCTACAATGAGCAGTTCTTC.

This clonotype was observed a handful of times. The rearrangement joins TRBV12-3 or TRBV12-4 to TRBJ2-1, with a tentative D call TRBD2 (6 bases). With 1 base removed from V and 0 bases from J, the gap between germline ends came to 10 bases. The CDR3 spans 16 residues. Here the CDR3 reads CASSLGGLSSYNEQFF. For the CDR3, the DNA is TGTGCCAGCAGTTTAGGGGGACTTAGCTCCTACAATGAGCAGTTCTTC.

The chain joins TRBV27 to TRBJ2-3, with 7 bases aligning to TRBD1. V gave up 6 bases and J gave up 4 bases; unmatched junction bases: 4. The CDR3 extends over 13 amino acids. Per the germline V gene, CDR1 is MNHEY and CDR2 is SMNVEV (reference sequence). The DNA for the CDR3 is TGTGCCAGCAGAGGGACAGCTCCAGATACGCAGTATTTT. Translated: CASRGTAPDTQYF.

This clonotype has at least ten counts. This chain uses TRBV7-2 with TRBJ2-3, with D uncertain. V lost 3 bases and J 4 bases, leaving 11 bases between the germline ends. Per the germline V gene, CDR1 is SGHTA and CDR2 is FQGNSA. The CDR3 length is 14 residues. This CDR3 is CASSLNTVPDTQYF. The CDR3 coding sequence is TGTGCCAGCAGCTTGAACACGGTACCAGATACGCAGTATTTT.

The chain is built from TRBV20-1 and TRBJ1-1; D possibly corresponds to TRBD1 (5 bases). Germline CDR1 and CDR2: DFQATT and SNEGSKA (reference sequence). There are 14 residues in the CDR3. Trimming stripped 0 bases from V and 2 bases from J, with 10 bases between. This CDR3 is CSARDLDSNTEAFF. The DNA of the CDR3 is TGCAGTGCTAGAGATCTAGACAGCAACACTGAAGCTTTCTTT.

This clonotype was found once. The V call is TRBV7-2, the J call TRBJ1-4, with D possibly TRBD1 on 5 matching bases. V shed 5 bases and J shed 0 bases, with 10 bases lying between them. This CDR3 contains 15 residues. Germline V gives CDR1 SGHTA, CDR2 FQGNSA. CDR3 bases: TGTGCCAGCAGCCCATGGGGGACAACTAATGAAAAACTGTTTTTT. This encodes CASSPWGTTNEKLFF.

This clonotype was counted at least ten times. The V call is TRBV7-6, the J call TRBJ1-2; 11 positions match TRBD1. This CDR3 is built from 15 residues. Trimming cost V 5 bases and J 6 bases; bases outside gene matches: 8. Germline V lookup: CDR1 SGHVS, CDR2 FNYEAQ. The CDR3 here is CASSPGTGGFDGYTF. The CDR3 DNA reads as TGTGCCAGCAGCCCCGGGACAGGGGGATTCGATGGCTACACCTTC.

The genes are TRBV7-9 and TRBJ1-1; a possible D gene is TRBD1 (5 bases). There are 15 residues in the CDR3. CDR1 and CDR2 from the germline V gene are SEHNR and FQNEAQ (reference sequence). Trimming stripped 1 base from V and 6 bases from J, with 15 bases between. The CDR3 loop is CASSLEVFAGAEAFF. In DNA, the CDR3 is TGTGCCAGCAGCTTAGAGGTTTTTGCGGGGGCTGAAGCTTTCTTT.

This clonotype was seen a handful of times. The rearrangement uses TRBV4-3 and TRBJ1-2; TRBD1 is a possible D gene (5 bases). This CDR3 comprises 19 residues. Germline V gene lookup returns CDR1 LGHNA and CDR2 YSLEER. Trimming took 0 bases from V and 0 from J, leaving 20 bases between them. CDR3 amino acids: CASSQDTSDTTLANYGYTF. In DNA, the CDR3 is TGCGCCAGCAGCCAAGATACGTCGGACACCACCTTAGCTAACTATGGCTACACCTTC.

This clonotype has just a few counts. The chain employs TRBV5-6 and TRBJ2-7; 10 bases map to TRBD1. The CDR3 extends over 15 amino acids. Germline V gene lookup returns CDR1 SGHDT and CDR2 YYEEEE. The V gene end was trimmed by 3 bases and the J gene end by 4 bases; junction bases not matched to a gene: 7. CDR3 sequence reads: CASSYGTGERYEQYF. In DNA, the CDR3 is TGTGCCAGCAGCTACGGGACAGGGGAGAGGTACGAGCAGTACTTC.

The rearrangement joins TRBV6-5 to TRBJ2-5; perhaps D is TRBD1 or TRBD2 (5 bases each). Per the germline V gene, CDR1 is MNHEY and CDR2 is SVGAGI. V was cut by 2 bases and J by 13 bases, with 14 bases left in between. The CDR3 spans 12 residues. The CDR3: CASSYLGGLAYF. Here the CDR3 DNA reads TGTGCCAGCAGTTACCTTGGGGGTTTGGCGTACTTC.

The chain has TRBV4-3 and TRBJ1-2, with D perhaps TRBD1 (6 bases). Trimming removed 1 base from V and 5 bases from J, with 14 bases in between. Germline CDR1 reads LGHNA; CDR2 reads YSLEER. This CDR3 comprises 15 residues. CDR3 in DNA: TGCGCCAGCAGCCAAGTACAGGGTATGGCGTATGGCTACACCTTC. Translation gives CASSQVQGMAYGYTF.

This chain joins TRBV5-1 and TRBJ1-2, with 8 bases aligning to TRBD1. After removal of 4 bases from V and 6 bases from J, the junction contained 11 bases not matched to a gene. The CDR3 is 15 residues long. Germline CDR1 is SGHRS and CDR2 is YFSETQ. CDR3 loop: CASSHPGQVVDGYTF. The DNA of the CDR3 is TGCGCCAGCAGCCATCCGGGACAGGTCGTGGATGGCTACACCTTC.